This TCR beta chain emerged from a study of CXCR4 blockade with PD-1 therapy in pancreatic cancer. Generated by immunoSEQ multiplex PCR, the TCRdb table keeps only in-frame clones and is missing some. The data show fewer than 6,500 clones, with nearly 50% seen just once and around 8.8% held by the top ten. Only one count was recorded for this clone. The antigen is not known. Germline V lookup: CDR1 LNHDA, CDR2 SQIVND (reference sequence). The CDR3 extends over 15 amino acids. V shed 3 bases and J shed 9 bases, with 15 bases lying between them. Study-wide findings and caveats: Frequent tumor clones were encoded by many distinct rearrangements, suggesting shared antigens. Antigen-specificity overlap of convergent dominant clones remained unconfirmed.

The source of this sequence is a human donor with pancreatic ductal adenocarcinoma. The sample comprised tumor tissue. The rearrangement joins TRBV19 to TRBJ1-6; D uncertain. CDR3 loop: CASSIAAGKGSPLHF. CDR3 bases: TGTGCCAGTAGTATTGCGGCGGGGAAGGGTTCACCCCTCCACTTT. The whole variable domain, filled in from reference TRBV19 and TRBJ1-6, reads DGGITQSPKYLFRKEGQNVTLSCEQNLNHDAMYWYRQDPGQGLRLIYYSQIVNDFQKGDIAEGYSVSREKKESFPLTVTSAQKNPTAFYLCASSIAAGKGSPLHFGNGTRLTVT.